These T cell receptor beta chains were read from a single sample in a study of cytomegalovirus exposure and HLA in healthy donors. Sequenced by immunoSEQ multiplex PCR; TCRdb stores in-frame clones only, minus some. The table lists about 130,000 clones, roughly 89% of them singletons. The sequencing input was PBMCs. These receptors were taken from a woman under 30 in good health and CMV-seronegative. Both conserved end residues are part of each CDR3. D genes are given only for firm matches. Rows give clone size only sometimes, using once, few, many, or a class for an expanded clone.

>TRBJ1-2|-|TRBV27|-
TGTGCCAGCAGTCCCTCCGGACAGAGCTCTTATGGCTACACCTTC
CASSPSGQSSYGYTF
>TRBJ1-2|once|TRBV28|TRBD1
TGTGCCAGCAGCTCAACTACAGGGGAGAGGGGTAGCTATGGCTACACCTTC
CASSSTTGERGSYGYTF
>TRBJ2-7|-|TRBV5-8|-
TGTGCCAGCAGTTGGGGAGTGGGCGCTTCCTACGAGCAGTACTTC
CASSWGVGASYEQYF
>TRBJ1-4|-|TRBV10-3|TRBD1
TGTGCCATCAGTGATGAGACAGGGGGTGAAAAACTGTTTTTT
CAISDETGGEKLFF
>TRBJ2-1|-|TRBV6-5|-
TGTGCCAGCAGTTACACAGTCGCCAGCTCCTACAATGAGCAGTTCTTC
CASSYTVASSYNEQFF
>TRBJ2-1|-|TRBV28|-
TGTGCCAGCAGTTTTGGCGGAGCTCGCGGCGATGAGCAGTTCTTC
CASSFGGARGDEQFF
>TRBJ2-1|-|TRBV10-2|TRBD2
TGCGCCAGCAGTGTGGGTAGCGGGCCCTACAATGAGCAGTTCTTC
CASSVGSGPYNEQFF
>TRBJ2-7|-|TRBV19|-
TGTGCCAGTAGTACCATAGATTTGGGACACTCCACGACGGCTGGGTACGAGCAGTACTTC
CASSTIDLGHSTTAGYEQYF
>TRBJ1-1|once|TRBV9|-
TGTGCCAGCAGCCCCGGATTGGCGGGGAACACTGAAGCTTTCTTT
CASSPGLAGNTEAFF
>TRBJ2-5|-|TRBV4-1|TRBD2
TGCGCCAGCAGCCTCGAGCCTGAACTAGCGGGGGGGCCAGGGACCCAGTACTTC
CASSLEPELAGGPGTQYF
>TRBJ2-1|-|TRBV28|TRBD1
TGTGCCAGCAGGACAGGGGGAGGTACAGTCAATGAGCAGTTCTTC
CASRTGGGTVNEQFF
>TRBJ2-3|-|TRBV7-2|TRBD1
TGTGCCAGCAGCCAAAGGAGGACAGGAGGTCACACAGATACGCAGTATTTT
CASSQRRTGGHTDTQYF
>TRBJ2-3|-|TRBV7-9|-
TGTGCCAGCAGCTCTCTTAGGGGAATCAGCACAGATACGCAGTATTTT
CASSSLRGISTDTQYF
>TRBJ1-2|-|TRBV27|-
TGTGCCAGCAGTAGGGAGGGGCATTCTTATGGCTACACCTTC
CASSREGHSYGYTF
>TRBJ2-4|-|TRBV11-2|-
TGTGCCAGCACCGCTAGCTGGGGGGAAAACATTCAGTACTTC
CASTASWGENIQYF
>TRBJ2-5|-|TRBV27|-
TGTGCCAGCAGAGAGTCACAGGGATTCCAAGAGACCCAGTACTTC
CASRESQGFQETQYF
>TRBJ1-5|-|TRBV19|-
TGTGCCAGTAGTATAGGAGCAGGTTATAGCAATCAGCCCCAGCATTTT
CASSIGAGYSNQPQHF
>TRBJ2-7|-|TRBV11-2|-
TGTGCCAGCAGCCCCTACCCCCCTAGCGACACAAACTACGAGCAGTACTTC
CASSPYPPSDTNYEQYF
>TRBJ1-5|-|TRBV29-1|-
TGCAGCGCCGTGACTGGAGATAGCAATCAGCCCCAGCATTTT
CSAVTGDSNQPQHF